Given below is one T cell receptor (beta chain) in context. The data are from a study of blood T cell repertoires in COVID-19. TCRdb's copy holds only in-frame clones and misses some; the assay was immunoSEQ multiplex PCR. The sample has some 170,000 clones, under 95% seen once. The V segment lost 4 bases and the J segment 4 bases; nucleotides outside the gene matches: 2. The CDR3 has 15 amino acids. Germline V gene data show CDR1 as SGHNT and CDR2 as YENEEA. Sequencing used peripheral blood. The rearrangement joins TRBV11-3 to TRBJ2-1, with 12 bases aligning to TRBD1. This TCR was sampled from a man in his sixties with active or convalescent COVID-19. CDR3 DNA: TGTGCCAGCAGCTCGGGACAGGGGGCGTACAATGAGCAGTTCTTC. Translation: CASSSGQGAYNEQFF.